These 9 T cell receptor beta chains came from one sample sequenced in a study of neoadjuvant anti-PD-1 for oral cavity cancer. Sequencing used immunoSEQ multiplex PCR; TCRdb keeps in-frame clones, though not all of them. The repertoire has about 72,000 clones, around 83% of them found once; the top ten carry roughly 3.4%. The input for sequencing was PBMCs, taken before nivolumab (anti-PD-1) treatment. The origin of the receptors is a person between 40 and 80 years old with oral cavity squamous cell carcinoma.

The chain is built from TRBV7-9 and TRBJ1-4; 9 bases fit TRBD1. J gave up 6 bases and V 5 bases, and 10 bases lay outside the gene matches. Germline assignment: CDR1 SEHNR and CDR2 FQNEAQ (reference sequence). There are 16 residues in the CDR3. CDR3 coding DNA: TGTGCCAGCAGCACCGGGACAGGGTTTGGGGATGAAAAACTGTTTTTT. Translating it yields CASSTGTGFGDEKLFF.

The chain combines TRBV19 with TRBJ1-1, with a possible D match to TRBD1 (5 bases). Germline CDR1 is LNHDA and CDR2 is SQIVND (reference sequence). The CDR3 consists of 12 residues. Trimming left V 4 bases short and J 11 bases short, with 14 bases between. CDR3 sequence: CASSTESRGAFF. The CDR3 region has the DNA TGTGCCAGTAGTACGGAGTCCCGGGGGGCTTTCTTT.

The J gene is TRBJ1-1, the V gene TRBV11-2; perhaps TRBD1 as D (6 bases). This CDR3 has 13 amino acids. The V end lost 6 bases, the J end lost 3 bases, and 11 bases lay between the germline ends. The germline V gene encodes CDR1 SGHAT and CDR2 FQNNGV. In DNA form, the CDR3 reads TGTGCCAGCAGTTACGACAGGTACACTGAAGCTTTCTTT. This gives the protein CASSYDRYTEAFF. The variable domain in full, completed from reference TRBV11-2 and TRBJ1-1, reads EAGVAQSPRYKIIEKRQSVAFWCNPISGHATLYWYQQILGQGPKLLIQFQNNGVVDDSQLPKDRFSAERLKGVDSTLKIQPAKLEDSAVYLCASSYDRYTEAFFGQGTRLTVV.

The V and J genes are TRBV5-1 and TRBJ1-2, with TRBD1 identical over 9 bases. This CDR3 region has 16 residues. J was trimmed by 3 bases and V by 4 bases; bases with no gene match: 10. Germline-derived CDR1 and CDR2 are SGHRS and YFSETQ. CDR3 sequence (DNA): TGCGCCAGCAGCCCGGCCTGGGACAGGGAGGACTATGGCTACACCTTC. Amino acids: CASSPAWDREDYGYTF.

The V gene is TRBV9, the J gene TRBJ2-3; no reliable D call. Trimming took off 2 bases at V and 2 bases at J, with 9 bases between the two ends. The CDR3 totals 14 residues. The germline V gene has CDR1 SGDLS and CDR2 YYNGEE. The DNA of the CDR3 is TGTGCCAGCAGCGTCACGACGTCCACAGATACGCAGTATTTT. It codes for CASSVTTSTDTQYF.

V and J are TRBV19 and TRBJ2-1; D call uncertain. V lost 3 bases and J 6 bases, leaving 18 bases between the germline ends. In germline, CDR1 is LNHDA, CDR2 SQIVND (reference sequence). The CDR3 consists of 16 residues. CDR3 sequence reads: CASSIRSADLSNEQFF. Written as DNA, the CDR3 is TGTGCCAGTAGTATTCGTTCGGCCGACTTGAGCAATGAGCAGTTCTTC.

This chain links TRBV5-5 with TRBJ2-2, with 14 bases identical to TRBD2. Germline assignment: CDR1 SGHKS and CDR2 YYEKEE (reference sequence). The trim removed 6 bases at V and 5 bases at J, leaving 6 bases unmatched. The CDR3 sequence is 16 residues long. CDR3 DNA: TGTGCCAGCACCCGTGGGACTAGCGGGGGAACCGGGGAGCTGTTTTTT. Translating gives CASTRGTSGGTGELFF.

The chain recombines TRBV5-1 with TRBJ2-7; D is unresolved. There are 13 residues in the CDR3. Trimming took off 4 bases at V and 3 bases at J, with 11 bases between the two ends. Germline V lookup: CDR1 SGHRS, CDR2 YFSETQ. The CDR3 sequence is CASSRDGNYEQYF. DNA for the CDR3: TGCGCCAGCAGCCGAGACGGCAACTACGAGCAGTACTTC.

The J gene is TRBJ2-7, the V gene TRBV7-2; D not resolved. The ends were cut back, 2 bases at V and 0 bases at J, with 8 bases in the middle. There are 14 residues in the CDR3. The germline V gene encodes CDR1 SGHTA and CDR2 FQGNSA. CDR3 nucleotide sequence: TGTGCCAGCAGCTTATACACCATCTCCTACGAGCAGTACTTC. It encodes CASSLYTISYEQYF.